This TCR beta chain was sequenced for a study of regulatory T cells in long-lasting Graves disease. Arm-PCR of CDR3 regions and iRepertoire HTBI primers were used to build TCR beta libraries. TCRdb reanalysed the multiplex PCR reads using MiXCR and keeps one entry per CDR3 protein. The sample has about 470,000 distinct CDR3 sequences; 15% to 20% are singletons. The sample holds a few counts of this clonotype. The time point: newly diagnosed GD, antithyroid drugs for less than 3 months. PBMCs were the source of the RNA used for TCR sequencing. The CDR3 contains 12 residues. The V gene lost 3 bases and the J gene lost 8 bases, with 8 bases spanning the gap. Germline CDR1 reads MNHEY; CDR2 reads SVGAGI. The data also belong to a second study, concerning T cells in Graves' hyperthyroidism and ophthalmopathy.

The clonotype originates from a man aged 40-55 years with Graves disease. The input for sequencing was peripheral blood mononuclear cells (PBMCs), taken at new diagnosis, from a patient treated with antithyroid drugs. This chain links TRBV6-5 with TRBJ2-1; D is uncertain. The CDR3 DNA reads TGTGCCAGCAGTTATCAAGGCGATGAGCAGTTCTTC. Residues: CASSYQGDEQFF.